This T cell receptor beta chain appears in the sequencing data of a study of shared clonotypes between healthy human individuals. Study-level results: Non-shared clonotypes had lower generation probabilities than those shared by all four donors. Investigators collected only blood, and repertoires in tissues likely differ.

Several immunoSEQ plates received, in even portions, the genomic DNA of each subset. Sequenced by immunoSEQ multiplex PCR; TCRdb stores in-frame clones only, minus some. The sample includes roughly 2.1 million clones, 85% to 95% seen only once; the top ten take 1.5% to 2%. The naive CD8 subset, CD45RO-negative cells positively selected for CCR7, excluded terminally differentiated effector memory CD45RA+ cells. The CDR3 spans 13 residues. V was clipped by 0 bases and J by 3 bases, with 4 bases between them. In germline, CDR1 is SGHDT, CDR2 YYEEEE. A remark on this clone: The antigen is not known. Within the sample, other DNA sequences also encode this same CDR3.

The sequenced material came from naive CD8+ T cells from PBMCs. The chain combines TRBV5-6 with TRBJ2-1; unclear D gene. The receptor was isolated from a man between 18 and 35 years old in good health. Some clones in this sample may be carry-over from other donors' samples. The CDR3 bases are TGTGCCAGCAGCTTGGGGGGCTACAATGAGCAGTTCTTC. Protein: CASSLGGYNEQFF. Full variable domain (rest looked up from reference TRBV5-6 and TRBJ2-1): DAGVTQSPTHLIKTRGQQVTLRCSPKSGHDTVSWYQQALGQGPQFIFQYYEEEERQRGNFPDRFSGHQFPNYSSELNVNALLLGDSALYLCASSLGGYNEQFFGPGTRLTVL.